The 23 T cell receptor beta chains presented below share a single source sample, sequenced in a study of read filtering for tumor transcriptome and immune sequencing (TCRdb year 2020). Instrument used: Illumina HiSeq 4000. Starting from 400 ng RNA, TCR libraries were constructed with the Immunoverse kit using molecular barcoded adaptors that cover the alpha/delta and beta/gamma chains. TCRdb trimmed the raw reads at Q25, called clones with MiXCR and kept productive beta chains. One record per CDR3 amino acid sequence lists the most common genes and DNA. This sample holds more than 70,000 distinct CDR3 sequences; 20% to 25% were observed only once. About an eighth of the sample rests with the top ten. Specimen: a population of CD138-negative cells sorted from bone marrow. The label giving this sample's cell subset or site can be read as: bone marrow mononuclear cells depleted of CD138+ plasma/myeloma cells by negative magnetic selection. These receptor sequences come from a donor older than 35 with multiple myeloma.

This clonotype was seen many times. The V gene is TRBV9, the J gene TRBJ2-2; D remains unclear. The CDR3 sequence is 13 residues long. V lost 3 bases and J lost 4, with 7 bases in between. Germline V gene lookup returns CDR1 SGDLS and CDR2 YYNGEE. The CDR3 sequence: CASSAQSTGELFF. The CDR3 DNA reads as TGTGCCAGCAGCGCACAATCCACCGGGGAGCTGTTTTTT.

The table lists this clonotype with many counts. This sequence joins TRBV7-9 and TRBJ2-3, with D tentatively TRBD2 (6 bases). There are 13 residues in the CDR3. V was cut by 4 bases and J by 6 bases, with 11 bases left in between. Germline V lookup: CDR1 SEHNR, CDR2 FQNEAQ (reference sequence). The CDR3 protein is CASSSHAGDTQYF. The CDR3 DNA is TGTGCCAGCAGCTCGCACGCGGGGGATACGCAGTATTTT.

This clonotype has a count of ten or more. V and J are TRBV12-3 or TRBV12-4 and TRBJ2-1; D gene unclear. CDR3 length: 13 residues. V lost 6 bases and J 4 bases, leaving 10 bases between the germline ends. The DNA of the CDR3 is TGTGCCAGCAGAAGAGGCATTTACAATGAGCAGTTCTTC. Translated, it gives CASRRGIYNEQFF.

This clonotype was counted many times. CDR3 sequence (DNA): TGTGCCAGCTCCTGGGGTGGCAATCAGCCCCAGCATTTT. Encoded protein: CASSWGGNQPQHF. The chain uses TRBV12-3 or TRBV12-4 and TRBJ1-5; no firm D call. The CDR3 sequence is 13 residues long. Deletions cut 8 bases from V and 2 bases from J, with 10 bases between.

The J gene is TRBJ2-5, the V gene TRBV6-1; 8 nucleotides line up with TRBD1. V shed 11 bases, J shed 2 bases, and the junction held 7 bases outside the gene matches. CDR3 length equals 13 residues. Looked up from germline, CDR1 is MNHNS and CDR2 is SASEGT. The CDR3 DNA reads TGTGCCGTAGGAACAGGGGGGCAAGAGACCCAGTACTTC. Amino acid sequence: CAVGTGGQETQYF.

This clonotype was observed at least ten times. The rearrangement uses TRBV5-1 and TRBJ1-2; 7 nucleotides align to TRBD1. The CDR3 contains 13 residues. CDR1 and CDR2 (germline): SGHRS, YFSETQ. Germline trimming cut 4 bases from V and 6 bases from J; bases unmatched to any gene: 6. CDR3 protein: CASSPLQGDGYTF. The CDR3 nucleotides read TGCGCCAGCAGCCCCCTTCAGGGGGATGGCTACACCTTC.

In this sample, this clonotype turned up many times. Written as DNA, the CDR3 is TGCGCCAGCAGCCCCCCGGGGCTAGCGGGGAACACCGGGGAGCTGTTTTTT. Translation: CASSPPGLAGNTGELFF. The gene calls are TRBV5-1 and TRBJ2-2; 8 positions agree with TRBD2. Per germline, CDR1 SGHRS and CDR2 YFSETQ. CDR3 size: 17 residues. The ends lost 4 bases at V and 1 base at J; junction bases unmatched: 9.

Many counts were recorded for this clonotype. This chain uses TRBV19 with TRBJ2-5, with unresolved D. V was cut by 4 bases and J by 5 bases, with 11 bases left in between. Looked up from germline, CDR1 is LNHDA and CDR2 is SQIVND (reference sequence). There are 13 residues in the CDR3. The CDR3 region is CASSNNKRETQYF. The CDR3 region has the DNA TGTGCCAGTAGTAACAACAAGAGGGAGACCCAGTACTTC.

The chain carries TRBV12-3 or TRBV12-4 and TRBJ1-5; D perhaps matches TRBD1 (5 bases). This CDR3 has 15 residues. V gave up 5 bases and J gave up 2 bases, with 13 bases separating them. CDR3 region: CASSPLDTRNQPQHF. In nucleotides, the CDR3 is TGTGCCAGCAGTCCCTTGGACACTCGCAATCAGCCCCAGCATTTT.

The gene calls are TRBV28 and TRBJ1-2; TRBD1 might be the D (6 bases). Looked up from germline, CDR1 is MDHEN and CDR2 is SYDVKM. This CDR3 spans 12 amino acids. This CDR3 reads CAGWGLFYGYTF. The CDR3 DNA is TGTGCGGGCTGGGGGCTATTCTATGGCTACACCTTC.

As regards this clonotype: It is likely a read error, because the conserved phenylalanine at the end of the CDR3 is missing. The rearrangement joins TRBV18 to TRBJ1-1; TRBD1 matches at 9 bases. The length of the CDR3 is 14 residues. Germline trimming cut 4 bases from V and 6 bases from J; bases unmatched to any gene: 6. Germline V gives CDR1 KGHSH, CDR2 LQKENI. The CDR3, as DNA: TGTGCCAGCTCACAACAGGGGGCCTTCGCTGAAGCTTTCATT. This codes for CASSQQGAFAEAFI.

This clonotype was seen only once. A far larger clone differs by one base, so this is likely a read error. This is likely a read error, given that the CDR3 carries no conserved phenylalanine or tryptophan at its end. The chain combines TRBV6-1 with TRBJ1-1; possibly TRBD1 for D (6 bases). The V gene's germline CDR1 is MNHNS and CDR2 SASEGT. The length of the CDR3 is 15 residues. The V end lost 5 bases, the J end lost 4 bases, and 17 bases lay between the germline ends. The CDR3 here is CASSYLGAGVTEAFY. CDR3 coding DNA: TGTGCCAGCAGTTACTTGGGGGCTGGGGTCACTGAAGCTTTCTAT.

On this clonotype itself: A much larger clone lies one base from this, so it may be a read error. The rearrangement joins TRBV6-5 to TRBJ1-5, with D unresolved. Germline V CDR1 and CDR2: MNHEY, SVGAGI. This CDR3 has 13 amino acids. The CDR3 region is CASRYSDNQPQHF. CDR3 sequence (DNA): TGTGCCAGCAGGTACTCCGACAATCAGCCCCAGCATTTT.

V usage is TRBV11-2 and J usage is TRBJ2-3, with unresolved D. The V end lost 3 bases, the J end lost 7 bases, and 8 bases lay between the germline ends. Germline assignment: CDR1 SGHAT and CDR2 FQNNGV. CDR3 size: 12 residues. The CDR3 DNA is TGTGCCAGCAGCTTTATTGATCATACGCAGTATTTT. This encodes CASSFIDHTQYF.

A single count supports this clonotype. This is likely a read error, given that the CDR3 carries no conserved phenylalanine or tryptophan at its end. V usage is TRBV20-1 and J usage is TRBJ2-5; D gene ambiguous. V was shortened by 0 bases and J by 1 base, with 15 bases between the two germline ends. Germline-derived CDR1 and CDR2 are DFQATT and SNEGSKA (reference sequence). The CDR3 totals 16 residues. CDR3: CSARDRQESSQETQYL. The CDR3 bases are TGCAGTGCTAGAGATCGGCAGGAGTCGAGCCAAGAGACCCAGTACCTC.

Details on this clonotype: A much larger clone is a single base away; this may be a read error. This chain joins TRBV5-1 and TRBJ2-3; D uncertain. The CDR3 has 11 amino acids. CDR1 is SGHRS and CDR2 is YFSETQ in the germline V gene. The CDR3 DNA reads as TGCGCCATCAGCCGTTCAGATACGCAGTATTTT. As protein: CAISRSDTQYF.

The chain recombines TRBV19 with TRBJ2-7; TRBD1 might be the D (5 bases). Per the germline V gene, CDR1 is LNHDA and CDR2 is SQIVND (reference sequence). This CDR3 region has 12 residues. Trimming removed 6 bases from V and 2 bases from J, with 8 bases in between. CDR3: CASSTGTYEQYF. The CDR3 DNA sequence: TGTGCCAGTAGCACAGGAACCTACGAGCAGTACTTC.

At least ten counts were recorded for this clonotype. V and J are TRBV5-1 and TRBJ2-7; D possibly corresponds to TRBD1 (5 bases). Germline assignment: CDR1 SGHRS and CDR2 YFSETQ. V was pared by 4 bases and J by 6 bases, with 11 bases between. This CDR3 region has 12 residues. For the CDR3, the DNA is TGCGCCAGCAGCGCAGGGCCAGCCGAGCAGTACTTC. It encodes CASSAGPAEQYF.

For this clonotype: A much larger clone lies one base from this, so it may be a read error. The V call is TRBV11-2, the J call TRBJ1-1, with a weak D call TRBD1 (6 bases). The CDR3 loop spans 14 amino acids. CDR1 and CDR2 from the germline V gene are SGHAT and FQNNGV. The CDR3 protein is CAGSLAGAVTEAFF. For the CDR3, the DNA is TGTGCCGGCAGCTTGGCGGGGGCGGTGACTGAAGCTTTCTTT.

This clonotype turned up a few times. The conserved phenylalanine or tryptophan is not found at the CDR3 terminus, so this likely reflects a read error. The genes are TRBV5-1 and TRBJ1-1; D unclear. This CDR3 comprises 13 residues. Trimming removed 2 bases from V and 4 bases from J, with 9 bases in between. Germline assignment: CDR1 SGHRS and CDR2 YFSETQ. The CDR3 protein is CASSFEGSTEAFL. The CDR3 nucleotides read TGCGCCAGCAGCTTTGAGGGAAGCACTGAAGCTTTCTTG.

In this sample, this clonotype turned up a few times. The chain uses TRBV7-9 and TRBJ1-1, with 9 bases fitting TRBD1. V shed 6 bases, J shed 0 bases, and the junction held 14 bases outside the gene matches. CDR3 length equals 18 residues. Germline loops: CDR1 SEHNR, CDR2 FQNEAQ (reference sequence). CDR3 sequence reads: CASSYPGTGYSMNTEAFF. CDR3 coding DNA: TGTGCCAGCAGTTACCCCGGGACAGGGTATTCTATGAACACTGAAGCTTTCTTT. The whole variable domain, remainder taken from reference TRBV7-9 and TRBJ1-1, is DTGVSQNPRHKITKRGQNVTFRCDPISEHNRLYWYRQTLGQGPEFLTYFQNEAQLEKSRLLSDRFSAERPKGSFSTLEIQRTEQGDSAMYLCASSYPGTGYSMNTEAFFGQGTRLTVV.

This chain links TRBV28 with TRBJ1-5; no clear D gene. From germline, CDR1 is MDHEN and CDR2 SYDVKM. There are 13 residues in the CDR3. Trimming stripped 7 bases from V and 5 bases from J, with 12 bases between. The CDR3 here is CASIASLDQPQHF. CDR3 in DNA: TGTGCCAGCATAGCGAGTTTGGATCAGCCCCAGCATTTT.

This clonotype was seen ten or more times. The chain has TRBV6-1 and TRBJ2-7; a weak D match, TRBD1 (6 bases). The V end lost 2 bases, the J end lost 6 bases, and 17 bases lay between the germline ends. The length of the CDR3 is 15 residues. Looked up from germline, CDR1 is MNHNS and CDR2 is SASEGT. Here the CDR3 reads CASSESVLQGREQYF. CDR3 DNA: TGTGCCAGCAGTGAATCTGTTTTACAGGGACGCGAGCAGTACTTC.